The 9 T cell receptor beta chains below were found in one sample sequenced in a study of T cells in narcolepsy. The protocol was immunoSEQ multiplex PCR, while the TCRdb copy is restricted to in-frame clones and leaves out a portion. The repertoire holds under 40,000 clones, about 76% seen once, with 1.1% in the top ten. Material: CD45RA- memory CD4+ T cells from PBMCs. All receptors derive from a human donor with narcolepsy.

This chain joins TRBV6-6 and TRBJ2-5, with 11 positions matching TRBD2. The CDR3 has 15 residues. CDR1 is MNHNY, CDR2 SVGAGI, per germline (reference sequence). With V trimmed by 4 bases and J by 1 base, 2 bases remained unmatched. The CDR3 spells CASSWGTSGQETQYF. CDR3 DNA: TGTGCCAGCAGTTGGGGGACTAGCGGCCAAGAGACCCAGTACTTC.

CDR3 DNA: TGTGCCAGCGCAGGGGGCGCGAACACTGAAGCTTTCTTT. This sequence encodes CASAGGANTEAFF. The gene calls are TRBV7-8 and TRBJ1-1, with 8 bases lining up with TRBD1. The CDR3 extends over 13 amino acids. With V trimmed by 8 bases and J by 1 base, 3 bases remained unmatched. Germline-derived CDR1 and CDR2 are SGHVS and FQNEAQ.

This rearrangement joins TRBV18 to TRBJ2-5, with D possibly TRBD1 on 6 matching bases. The DNA end favors TRBJ2-7, so the J call may be wrong. Germline CDR1 and CDR2: KGHSH and LQKENI. This CDR3 spans 13 amino acids. CDR3 protein: CASSPGQSYEQYF. CDR3 sequence (DNA): TGTGCCAGCTCACCAGGACAGTCCTACGAGCAGTACTTC.

This chain uses TRBV6-6 with TRBJ2-2; D remains unclear. CDR1 MNHNY and CDR2 SVGAGI come from the germline V gene (reference sequence). Between the trimmed V and J ends, which lost 6 bases and 6 bases, there was a span of 2 bases. The CDR3 spans 10 residues. CDR3 sequence: CASRSGELFF. The CDR3 nucleotides read TGTGCCAGCAGGTCCGGGGAGCTGTTTTTT.

The chain employs TRBV30 and TRBJ1-3, with a possible D match to TRBD1 (5 bases). This CDR3 contains 13 residues. Germline lookup yields CDR1 GTSNPN and CDR2 SVGIG (reference sequence). The V end lost 7 bases, the J end lost 4 bases, and 14 bases lay between the germline ends. The CDR3 DNA is TGTGCCTCCAAAACAGGTTCGGGAAACACCATATATTTT. This translates into CASKTGSGNTIYF.

This chain joins TRBV29-1 and TRBJ1-2; the D gene is possibly TRBD1 (5 bases). CDR1 and CDR2 (germline): SQVTM, ANQGSEA. V lost 8 bases and J lost 2, with 12 bases in between. This CDR3 spans 12 amino acids. The CDR3, as DNA: TGCAGCATATCGGGGACCAACTATGGCTACACCTTC. It is translated as CSISGTNYGYTF.

Worth noting for this clone: The same CDR3 arises from other DNA sequences in this sample as well. The CDR3 region is CASSRGSYEQYF. CDR3 DNA: TGTGCCAGCAGTCGGGGGTCCTACGAGCAGTACTTC. This chain joins TRBV6-1 and TRBJ2-7; a weak D match, TRBD2 (6 bases). Germline V lookup: CDR1 MNHNS, CDR2 SASEGT. Trimming shortened V by 5 bases and J by 1 base, and 6 bases separated the two germline ends. The CDR3 runs 12 residues.

CDR3 sequence (DNA): TGCAGCGTTCATCTGACCACAGATACGCAGTATTTT. Translating gives CSVHLTTDTQYF. V is TRBV29-1 and J is TRBJ2-3, with D unclear. Trimming took 5 bases from V and 2 from J, leaving 8 bases between them. Germline loops: CDR1 SQVTM, CDR2 ANQGSEA. The CDR3 extends over 12 amino acids.

This sequence joins TRBV5-4 and TRBJ2-3; 7 bases agree with TRBD1. J was trimmed by 2 bases and V by 6 bases; bases with no gene match: 6. Germline V gene data show CDR1 as SGHNT and CDR2 as YYREEE (reference sequence). The CDR3 length is 14 residues. The CDR3 here is CASTRDSSTDTQYF. Written as DNA, the CDR3 is TGTGCCAGCACCCGGGACAGCTCCACAGATACGCAGTATTTT.